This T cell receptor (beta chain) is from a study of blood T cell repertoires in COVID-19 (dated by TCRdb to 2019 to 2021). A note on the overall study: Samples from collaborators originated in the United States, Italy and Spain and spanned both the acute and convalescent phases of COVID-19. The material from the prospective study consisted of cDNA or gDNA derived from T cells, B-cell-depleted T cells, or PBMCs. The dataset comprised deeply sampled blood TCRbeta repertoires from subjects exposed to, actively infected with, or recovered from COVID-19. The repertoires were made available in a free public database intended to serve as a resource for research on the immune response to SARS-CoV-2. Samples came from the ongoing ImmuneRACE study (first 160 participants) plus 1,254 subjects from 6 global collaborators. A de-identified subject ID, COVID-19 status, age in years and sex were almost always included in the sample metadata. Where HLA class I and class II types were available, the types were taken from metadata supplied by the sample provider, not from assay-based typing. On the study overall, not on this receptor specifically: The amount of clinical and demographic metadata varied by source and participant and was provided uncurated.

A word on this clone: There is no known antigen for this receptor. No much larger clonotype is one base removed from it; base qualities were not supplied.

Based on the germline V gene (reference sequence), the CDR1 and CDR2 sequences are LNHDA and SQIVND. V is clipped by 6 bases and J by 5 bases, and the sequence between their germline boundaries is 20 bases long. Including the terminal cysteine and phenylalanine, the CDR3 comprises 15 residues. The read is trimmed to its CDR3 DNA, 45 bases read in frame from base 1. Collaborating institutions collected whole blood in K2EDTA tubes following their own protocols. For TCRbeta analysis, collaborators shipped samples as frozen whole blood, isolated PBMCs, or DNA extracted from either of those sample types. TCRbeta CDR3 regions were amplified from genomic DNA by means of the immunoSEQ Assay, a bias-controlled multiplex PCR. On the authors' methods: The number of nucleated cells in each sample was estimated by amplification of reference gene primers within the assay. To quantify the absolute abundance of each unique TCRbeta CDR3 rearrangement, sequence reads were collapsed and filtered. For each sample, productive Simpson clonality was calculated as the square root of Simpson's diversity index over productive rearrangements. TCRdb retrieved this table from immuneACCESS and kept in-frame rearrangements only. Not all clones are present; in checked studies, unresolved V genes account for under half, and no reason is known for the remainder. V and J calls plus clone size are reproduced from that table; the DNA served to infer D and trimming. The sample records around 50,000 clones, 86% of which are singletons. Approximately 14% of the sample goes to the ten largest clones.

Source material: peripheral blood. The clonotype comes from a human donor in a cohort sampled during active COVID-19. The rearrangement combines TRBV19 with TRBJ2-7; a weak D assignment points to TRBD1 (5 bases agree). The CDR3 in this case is CASRSSTVQENEQYF. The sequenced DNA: TGTGCCAGTAGGTCCTCCACGGTACAGGAGAACGAGCAGTACTTC.